These 10 T cell receptor beta chains originate from one sample sequenced in a study of blood T cell repertoires in COVID-19 (dated by TCRdb to 2019 to 2021). Library preparation was by the immunoSEQ multiplex PCR assay. Held by TCRdb, this immuneACCESS table contains in-frame sequences only and omits some clones. Under half of the omission traces to an unresolved V gene where checked; the cause of the rest is unknown. In this sample the table shows about 160,000 clones, about 85% of which occur a single time. Jointly, the top ten make up 6.5% to 7.5% of the sample. Sequencing input: peripheral blood. These receptors were obtained from a man aged 80 or over with COVID-19, enrolled during active disease.

The rearrangement uses TRBV5-8 and TRBJ2-3; D might be TRBD2 (5 bases). Trimming cost V 4 bases and J 3 bases, with 9 bases left between them. The CDR3 is made up of 13 amino acids. Germline CDR1 reads SGHTS; CDR2 reads YDEGEE. The CDR3 loop is CASSRGFTDTQYF. In DNA, the CDR3 is TGTGCCAGCAGCCGAGGGTTTACAGATACGCAGTATTTT. Complete variable domain (other parts from reference TRBV5-8 and TRBJ2-3): EAGVTQSPTHLIKTRGQQATLRCSPISGHTSVYWYQQALGLGLQFLLWYDEGEERNRGNFPPRFSGRQFPNYSSELNVNALELEDSALYLCASSRGFTDTQYFGPGTRLTVL.

The J gene is TRBJ2-6, the V gene TRBV12-3 or TRBV12-4; possible D gene TRBD1, 5 bases. There are 13 residues in the CDR3. Between the trimmed V and J ends, which lost 6 bases and 2 bases, there was a span of 5 bases. This CDR3 reads CASRQAGANVLTF. The DNA of the CDR3 is TGTGCCAGCAGACAGGCTGGGGCCAACGTCCTGACTTTC.

The gene calls are TRBV15 and TRBJ1-1; possibly TRBD1 for D (5 bases). Deletions cut 2 bases from V and 4 bases from J, with 14 bases between. CDR1 is LNHNV and CDR2 is YYDKDF in the germline V gene (reference sequence). This CDR3 has 15 residues. CDR3 loop: CATSRKGRGGTEAFF. In DNA, the CDR3 is TGTGCCACCAGCAGAAAAGGGAGGGGCGGCACTGAAGCTTTCTTT.

The chain has TRBV19 and TRBJ1-5; no firm D call. CDR3 length: 19 amino acids. V was pared by 3 bases and J by 0 bases, with 21 bases between. The germline gives CDR1 LNHDA, CDR2 SQIVND (reference sequence). The CDR3 DNA is TGTGCCAGTAGTATGGAGCCGCTCGCAGAGGCTTATAGCAATCAGCCCCAGCATTTT. This translates into CASSMEPLAEAYSNQPQHF.

Here the CDR3 reads CASSVGAGGLWPTDTQYF. The CDR3 region has the DNA TGTGCCAGCAGCGTGGGAGCGGGGGGCCTTTGGCCCACAGATACGCAGTATTTT. The chain employs TRBV9 and TRBJ2-3; 9 bases align to TRBD2. The V and J ends lost 2 bases and 2 bases, in that order; junction bases with no gene match: 12. Germline V lookup: CDR1 SGDLS, CDR2 YYNGEE. This CDR3 region has 18 residues.

This chain links TRBV5-1 with TRBJ2-5; 7 positions match TRBD2. The CDR3 runs to 15 residues. The junction had 5 bases not matched to a gene; V was cut back by 2 bases and J by 1 base. The germline gives CDR1 SGHRS, CDR2 YFSETQ. The CDR3: CASSFSAGSQETQYF. The CDR3 region has the DNA TGCGCCAGCAGCTTTTCAGCGGGGAGCCAAGAGACCCAGTACTTC.

The genes are TRBV5-5 and TRBJ2-5, with TRBD2 matching over 7 bases. This CDR3 has 17 residues. Germline V gives CDR1 SGHKS, CDR2 YYEKEE (reference sequence). V was pared by 2 bases and J by 0 bases, with 10 bases of the junction left unmatched. The CDR3 bases are TGTGCCAGCAGCTTATATTTGACCGCGGGGGACCAAGAGACCCAGTACTTC. It yields the protein CASSLYLTAGDQETQYF.

The V gene is TRBV18, the J gene TRBJ2-5, with 8 bases lining up with TRBD2. After removal of 3 bases from V and 4 bases from J, the junction contained 13 bases not matched to a gene. Germline assignment: CDR1 KGHSH and CDR2 LQKENI. The CDR3 spans 17 residues. The CDR3 DNA reads TGTGCCAGCTCACCCCGCCGGGGGGGCGAAGGCGCAGAGACCCAGTACTTC. It is translated as CASSPRRGGEGAETQYF.

The V and J genes are TRBV6-2 or TRBV6-3 and TRBJ1-2; D may be TRBD1 (5 bases). The CDR3 extends over 14 amino acids. CDR1 and CDR2 (germline): MNHEY, SVGEGT. The V end lost 0 bases, the J end lost 4 bases, and 9 bases lay between the germline ends. The CDR3 DNA is TGTGCCAGCAGTTACTCAAGGGGCAGCTATGGCTACACCTTC. Translation gives CASSYSRGSYGYTF.

The sample holds one count of this clone. The gene calls are TRBV2 and TRBJ2-2; D uncertain. V was pared by 5 bases and J by 3 bases, with 4 bases between. Germline CDR1 and CDR2: SNHLY and FYNNEI. CDR3 length equals 12 residues. The CDR3 bases are TGTGCCAGCAGTTCGGACACCGGGGAGCTGTTTTTT. This sequence encodes CASSSDTGELFF.